This entry concerns a single TCR beta chain. Its cognate antigen has yet to be identified. Base qualities are missing; no much larger clone stands one base away. In Seattle, one collaborating source enrolled patients while the infection was active and tracked those patients longitudinally over the course of disease. The collaborating institutions used their own protocols to collect whole blood in K2EDTA tubes. For TCRbeta analysis, collaborator samples were shipped as frozen whole blood, as isolated PBMCs, or as DNA extracted from either sample type. The data were taken from a study of blood T cell repertoires in COVID-19 (dated by TCRdb to 2019 to 2021). With respect to the entire study: Collaborator samples came from the United States, Italy and Spain and covered acute and convalescent phases of COVID-19. The prospective study material was composed of cDNA or gDNA derived from T cells, B-cell-depleted T cells, or PBMCs. The dataset comprised deeply sampled blood TCRbeta repertoires from subjects exposed to, actively infected with, or recovered from COVID-19. The repertoires were released in a freely available public database meant as a resource for research on the immune response to SARS-CoV-2. Samples were obtained from the ongoing ImmuneRACE study (first 160 participants) and from roughly 1,300 subjects provided by 6 global collaborators. Nearly every sample came with metadata listing a de-identified subject ID, COVID-19 status, age in years and sex. Where available, HLA class I and class II types were taken from metadata supplied by the sample provider and were not determined by assay-based typing.

Points the paper makes about the study in general: How much clinical and demographic metadata was included differed by source and by participant, and the metadata was provided uncurated.

Per the germline V gene (reference sequence), SGHKS is the CDR1 and YYEKEE is the CDR2. The CDR3 spans 15 residues, from the cysteine through the phenylalanine. Only the CDR3 portion is preserved as DNA: 45 bases, with reading frame beginning at the first base. Here V drops 1 base and J drops 3 bases, and the junction holds 5 bases not matched to any gene. TCRbeta CDR3 regions were amplified from genomic DNA using the immunoSEQ Assay, a bias-controlled multiplex PCR. The published analysis was carried out like this. The number of nucleated cells in each sample was estimated by amplification of reference gene primers within the assay. Sequence reads were collapsed and filtered to measure the absolute abundance of every unique TCRbeta CDR3 rearrangement. For each sample, productive Simpson clonality was calculated as the square root of Simpson's diversity index over productive rearrangements. TCRdb stores this immuneACCESS table with in-frame sequences only. Part of the clones is absent; in the studies checked, under half of the shortfall reflects unresolved V genes, and no reason is known for the rest. The V and J calls and clone size are taken from that table; D and trimming were inferred from the DNA. In all, the sample holds 180,000 or so clones, and under 90% of those were seen once. The ten biggest clones cover roughly 18% of the sample.

Source material: peripheral blood. This TCR derives from a person aged 70 to 79 with COVID-19, enrolled during active disease. The chain was built from TRBV5-5 and TRBJ2-5; 8 nucleotides in the junction match TRBD1. The encoded CDR3 is CASSLSGQGEETQYF. The DNA sequence is as follows: TGTGCCAGCAGCTTGTCTGGACAGGGCGAAGAGACCCAGTACTTC.